This passage covers 24 T cell receptor beta chains from one sample sequenced in a study of blood T cells in healthy people across ages. It was with a sample-barcoded 5' primer and a J-beta primer mix that a second PCR of about 7 to 12 cycles was run. One entry per CDR3 protein results from TCRdb running MiXCR on the 5' RACE reads. This sample has nearly 800,000 distinct CDR3 sequences, with roughly 50% found just once. The sequencing input was blood. These receptors all come from a man aged 35 to 55 in good health.

The V call is TRBV11-1, the J call TRBJ2-1, with 12 positions matching TRBD2. Germline values: CDR1 SGHAT, CDR2 FQDESV (reference sequence). The CDR3 covers 15 residues. V dropped 7 bases and J dropped 2; count of bases not matched to a gene: 3. In DNA, the CDR3 is TGTGCCAGCACCCTAGCGGGGGGGACCTACAATGAGCAGTTCTTC. This sequence encodes CASTLAGGTYNEQFF. The full variable domain, its missing parts supplied by reference TRBV11-1 and TRBJ2-1, is EAEVAQSPRYKITEKSQAVAFWCDPISGHATLYWYRQILGQGPELLVQFQDESVVDDSQLPKDRFSAERLKGVDSTLKIQPAELGDSAMYLCASTLAGGTYNEQFFGPGTRLTVL.

The chain is built from TRBV6-2 or TRBV6-3 and TRBJ2-6, with 14 bases lining up with TRBD2. The length of the CDR3 is 19 residues. In germline, CDR1 is MNHEY, CDR2 SVGEGT. The V gene end was trimmed by 4 bases and the J gene end by 2 bases; junction bases not matched to a gene: 7. The CDR3 DNA sequence: TGTGCCAGCAGTTCGGGACTAGCGGGGGCCTTCCCTGGGGCCAACGTCCTGACTTTC. It is translated as CASSSGLAGAFPGANVLTF.

The chain uses TRBV7-9 and TRBJ1-4, with TRBD1 matching over 8 bases. This CDR3 comprises 13 residues. Germline CDR1 is SEHNR and CDR2 is FQNEAQ (reference sequence). V shed 6 bases and J 8 bases; nucleotides not matched to a gene: 5. CDR3 protein: CASRTGAGEKLFF. Written as DNA, the CDR3 is TGTGCCAGCAGGACAGGGGCAGGCGAAAAACTGTTTTTT.

This chain links TRBV7-6 with TRBJ2-1; 9 bases match TRBD2. J gave up 0 bases and V 3 bases, and 9 bases lay outside the gene matches. Germline assignment: CDR1 SGHVS and CDR2 FNYEAQ. The CDR3 is 18 residues long. The DNA for the CDR3 is TGTGCCAGCAGCTTTGGCGGGGATAGCGGGGGCTCCTACAATGAGCAGTTCTTC. Its translation is CASSFGGDSGGSYNEQFF.

This clonotype was found a few times. V gene TRBV20-1 combines with J gene TRBJ2-4; 7 positions match TRBD1. Trimming removed 6 bases from V and 6 bases from J; junction bases left unmatched: 14. Germline V gene sequence: CDR1 DFQATT, CDR2 SNEGSKA (reference sequence). This CDR3 comprises 15 residues. The CDR3 DNA is TGCAGTGCCACAGGAATGACAGGGCTTATAAACATTCAGTACTTC. This codes for CSATGMTGLINIQYF.

The CDR3 DNA is TGTGCCAGCAGTGAACCACAACAGGGGGCGCGGGATGGCTACACCTTC. Its protein product is CASSEPQQGARDGYTF. The chain joins TRBV6-1 to TRBJ1-2; 9 positions agree with TRBD1. The V gene end was trimmed by 2 bases and the J gene end by 6 bases; junction bases not matched to a gene: 10. In germline, CDR1 is MNHNS, CDR2 SASEGT. CDR3 length: 16 residues.

V and J are TRBV4-1 and TRBJ2-5, with 11 bases aligning to TRBD2. Germline V lookup: CDR1 MGHRA, CDR2 YSYEKL. J lost 3 bases, V lost 0 bases, and 3 bases had no gene match. The CDR3 sequence is 16 residues long. CDR3 residues: CASSQELGLAEETQYF. CDR3 in DNA: TGCGCCAGCAGCCAAGAATTGGGACTAGCGGAAGAGACCCAGTACTTC.

This clonotype was counted many times. V gene TRBV6-6 combines with J gene TRBJ2-5; perhaps TRBD1 as D (6 bases). This CDR3 contains 15 residues. V lost 6 bases to trimming and J lost 5 bases, with 19 bases between them. CDR1 and CDR2 from the germline V gene are MNHNY and SVGAGI (reference sequence). Here the CDR3 reads CASSDRAGVLETQYF. In DNA form, the CDR3 reads TGTGCCAGCAGCGACCGGGCAGGGGTACTGGAGACCCAGTACTTC.

The chain couples TRBV5-1 to TRBJ2-3; D remains ambiguous. V gave up 3 bases and J gave up 2 bases, with 10 bases separating them. The CDR3 extends over 14 amino acids. The V gene's germline CDR1 is SGHRS and CDR2 YFSETQ. The CDR3 reads CASSSVTATDTQYF. As DNA, the CDR3 is TGCGCCAGCAGCTCCGTAACAGCCACAGATACGCAGTATTTT.

The chain joins TRBV12-3 or TRBV12-4 to TRBJ2-1, with a weak D call TRBD1 (7 bases). The CDR3 is 15 amino acids. V lost 2 bases and J 3 bases, leaving 11 bases between the germline ends. The CDR3 protein is CASSLQGGLYNEQFF. DNA of the CDR3: TGTGCCAGCAGTTTACAGGGGGGCCTCTACAATGAGCAGTTCTTC.

For the CDR3, the DNA is TGTGCCAGCAGCTTAGAGCTACAGGGGGCGCAGGGCTACACCTTC. This translates into CASSLELQGAQGYTF. This chain connects TRBV7-2 to TRBJ1-2; TRBD1 aligns across 9 bases. Germline values: CDR1 SGHTA, CDR2 FQGNSA. This CDR3 is 15 amino acids long. Trimming at V came to 1 base and at J to 8 bases, leaving 8 bases not matched to a gene.

This chain uses TRBV12-3 or TRBV12-4 with TRBJ1-2; 9 bases match TRBD1. The CDR3 is 14 amino acids. Unmatched junction bases numbered 6, after V lost 3 bases and J lost 7 bases. DNA for the CDR3: TGTGCCAGCAGTTTTGGGGGACAGGGCGGTGGCTACACCTTC. This codes for CASSFGGQGGGYTF.

Only a few counts were recorded for this clonotype. The chain has TRBV6-4 and TRBJ2-3; TRBD2 might be the D (5 bases). This CDR3 is 12 amino acids long. Deletions cut 2 bases from V and 6 bases from J, with 6 bases between. CDR1 and CDR2 from the germline V gene are MRHNA and SNTAGT. This CDR3 is CASSDGEDTQYF. DNA of the CDR3: TGTGCCAGCAGTGACGGGGAGGATACGCAGTATTTT.

This clonotype has just a few counts. V is TRBV6-5 and J is TRBJ2-5, with 12 bases lining up with TRBD1. Germline CDR1 is MNHEY and CDR2 is SVGAGI. V lost 3 bases and J lost 3; bases outside the gene matches: 5. The CDR3 is made up of 16 amino acids. CDR3 region: CASSYEGQGAKETQYF. Written as DNA, the CDR3 is TGTGCCAGCAGTTATGAGGGACAGGGGGCAAAAGAGACCCAGTACTTC.

The chain couples TRBV29-1 to TRBJ2-1; perhaps TRBD2 as D (5 bases). Trimming stripped 2 bases from V and 7 bases from J, with 9 bases between. In germline, CDR1 is SQVTM, CDR2 ANQGSEA. The CDR3 runs 12 residues. CDR3 amino acids: CSVEFEGNEQFF. Written as DNA, the CDR3 is TGCAGCGTTGAATTTGAGGGAAATGAGCAGTTCTTC.

The CDR3 region has the DNA TGCAGTGCCGGGGTGACGGGGGGAGTGAATCCACCCCTCCACTTT. It translates to CSAGVTGGVNPPLHF. The V and J genes are TRBV20-1 and TRBJ1-6; tentative D call: TRBD1 (5 bases). V shed 6 bases and J shed 11 bases, with 23 bases lying between them. The length of the CDR3 is 15 residues. CDR1 is DFQATT and CDR2 is SNEGSKA in the germline V gene (reference sequence).

The V call is TRBV20-1, the J call TRBJ2-5; 10 nucleotides agree with TRBD2. The CDR3 length is 15 residues. CDR1 and CDR2 (germline): DFQATT, SNEGSKA (reference sequence). Trimming at V came to 6 bases and at J to 11 bases, leaving 18 bases not matched to a gene. The CDR3 DNA follows: TGCAGTGCCATTATGGGGACTAGCGTTTACAATGAGCAGTACTTC. Translation: CSAIMGTSVYNEQYF.

The chain uses TRBV20-1 and TRBJ1-2; 7 bases agree with TRBD1. V shed 3 bases, J shed 4 bases, and the junction held 14 bases outside the gene matches. The CDR3 is 16 amino acids. Germline V CDR1 and CDR2: DFQATT, SNEGSKA (reference sequence). The DNA of the CDR3 is TGCAGTGCTAGCGGGTTTCAAGCCGGGACAGCCTATGGCTACACCTTC. Translation gives CSASGFQAGTAYGYTF.

V usage is TRBV9 and J usage is TRBJ2-1; D may be TRBD2 (6 bases). V was shortened by 2 bases and J by 6 bases, with 12 bases between the two germline ends. The germline gives CDR1 SGDLS, CDR2 YYNGEE. This CDR3 region has 14 residues. The CDR3 DNA sequence: TGTGCCAGCAGCGTCCCTAGCGACTCCAATGAGCAGTTCTTC. Translated, it gives CASSVPSDSNEQFF.

The rearrangement uses TRBV12-3 or TRBV12-4 and TRBJ1-2; the D is unclear. The length of the CDR3 is 15 residues. Trimming cost V 2 bases and J 4 bases, with 14 bases left between them. This CDR3 is CASSLRQPSLYGYTF. CDR3 in DNA: TGTGCCAGCAGTTTAAGGCAGCCAAGCCTCTATGGCTACACCTTC.

Regarding this clonotype: A junction end diverges from the germline sequence, so it may reflect a read error. The chain is built from TRBV18 and TRBJ2-7; the match to TRBD1 covers 9 bases. Germline loops: CDR1 KGHSH, CDR2 LQKENI. The CDR3 covers 15 residues. The CDR3 coding sequence is TGTGCCAGCCCACCACCGGGACAGGGCACCTACGAGCAGTACTTC. Translated, it gives CASPPPGQGTYEQYF.

This clonotype has ten or more counts. The V call is TRBV14, the J call TRBJ2-3, with D unresolved. The CDR3 spans 20 residues. Per the germline V gene, CDR1 is SGHDN and CDR2 is FVKESK. Trimming removed 1 base from V and 0 bases from J, with 23 bases in between. CDR3 DNA: TGTGCCAGCAGCCAAGTGTCCCGAACGGTTCCATGGGGTAGCACAGATACGCAGTATTTT. This codes for CASSQVSRTVPWGSTDTQYF.

To note about this clonotype: The junction departs from the called germline gene at one end, perhaps through a read error. The rearrangement links TRBV28 to TRBJ2-1; D ambiguous. The CDR3 runs 15 residues. CDR1 is MDHEN and CDR2 is SYDVKM in the germline V gene. CDR3 region: CPSSAPQSSYNEQFF. The CDR3 coding sequence is TGTCCCAGCAGTGCTCCGCAGAGCTCCTACAATGAGCAGTTCTTC.

V usage is TRBV2 and J usage is TRBJ2-5; D could derive from TRBD1 or TRBD2 (6 bases each). Germline V gene lookup returns CDR1 SNHLY and CDR2 FYNNEI. V was trimmed by 6 bases and J by 2 bases, leaving 22 bases between them. The CDR3 sequence is 17 residues long. The CDR3 region is CASRAGKRNRDQETQYF. The CDR3 DNA is TGTGCCAGCAGGGCGGGGAAGCGGAACAGGGATCAAGAGACCCAGTACTTC.